A selection of T cell receptor beta chains follows, all from one sample in a study of breast tumors, draining lymph nodes, adjacent tissues. MiXCR, run by TCRdb on the multiplex PCR reads, gives a single entry per CDR3 protein. The sample carries under 300,000 distinct CDR3 sequences, 30% to 35% recorded once. The sequencing sample was made of axillary lymph node tissue. The receptor source for this set is a female donor with breast cancer. Some clones in this sample may be carry-over from other donors' samples. Each CDR3 is given with its conserved first and last residue. A D gene is named only where the DNA matches it firmly. Some rows have no size entry. The others give once, few or many, or a class for an expanded clone.

d_gene: TRBD2; abundance: many; j_gene: TRBJ2-2; v_gene: TRBV24-1; CDR3aa: CATSETSGNTGELFF; CDR3nt: TGTGCCACCAGTGAGACTAGCGGGAACACCGGGGAGCTGTTTTTT
d_gene: TRBD1; abundance: -; j_gene: TRBJ2-5; v_gene: TRBV5-1; CDR3aa: CASSSGVTTGVTQYF; CDR3nt: TGCGCCAGCAGCTCGGGAGTTACGACAGGGGTGACCCAGTACTTC
d_gene: TRBD2; abundance: -; j_gene: TRBJ2-5; v_gene: TRBV6-5; CDR3aa: CASSPSGLAGERTQYF; CDR3nt: TGTGCCAGCAGTCCCTCGGGACTAGCGGGAGAGCGGACCCAGTACTTC
d_gene: -; abundance: many; j_gene: TRBJ2-5; v_gene: TRBV9; CDR3aa: CASSALGGPGETQYF; CDR3nt: TGTGCCAGCAGCGCCCTCGGCGGGCCGGGAGAGACCCAGTACTTC
d_gene: -; abundance: -; j_gene: TRBJ2-7; v_gene: TRBV13; CDR3aa: CASSLAGVQSYEQYF; CDR3nt: TGTGCCAGCAGCTTAGCGGGGGTACAATCCTACGAGCAGTACTTC
d_gene: -; abundance: many; j_gene: TRBJ2-5; v_gene: TRBV5-1; CDR3aa: CASSFAMETQYF; CDR3nt: TGCGCCAGCAGCTTCGCGATGGAGACCCAGTACTTC
d_gene: -; abundance: -; j_gene: TRBJ1-1; v_gene: TRBV20-1; CDR3aa: CSAMEAAGWTEAFF; CDR3nt: TGCAGTGCGATGGAAGCGGCAGGGTGGACTGAAGCTTTCTTT
d_gene: TRBD2; abundance: many; j_gene: TRBJ2-1; v_gene: TRBV7-8; CDR3aa: CASSRGLAVDNEQFF; CDR3nt: TGTGCCAGCAGCCGGGGACTAGCGGTGGACAATGAGCAGTTCTTC
d_gene: TRBD2; abundance: -; j_gene: TRBJ2-6; v_gene: TRBV20-1; CDR3aa: CSASTSGGDVGANVLTF; CDR3nt: TGCAGTGCTTCCACTAGCGGGGGGGACGTGGGGGCCAACGTCCTGACTTTC
d_gene: TRBD1; abundance: -; j_gene: TRBJ1-5; v_gene: TRBV7-9; CDR3aa: CASSLGDRGPSAQHF; CDR3nt: TGTGCCAGCAGCTTAGGGGACAGGGGCCCATCGGCGCAGCATTTT
d_gene: -; abundance: -; j_gene: TRBJ2-1; v_gene: TRBV24-1; CDR3aa: CATSDPGTQNNEQFF; CDR3nt: TGTGCCACCAGTGACCCCGGGACCCAGAACAATGAGCAGTTCTTC
d_gene: TRBD1; abundance: many; j_gene: TRBJ1-6; v_gene: TRBV5-4; CDR3aa: CASRPGQWNSPLHF; CDR3nt: TGTGCCAGCAGGCCGGGACAGTGGAATTCACCCCTCCACTTT
d_gene: TRBD2; abundance: -; j_gene: TRBJ2-3; v_gene: TRBV28; CDR3aa: CASSFTPRLALSTDTQYF; CDR3nt: TGTGCCAGCAGTTTCACCCCCCGACTAGCGCTTAGCACAGATACGCAGTATTTT
d_gene: -; abundance: -; j_gene: TRBJ1-2; v_gene: TRBV28; CDR3aa: CASRKPQGNYGYTF; CDR3nt: TGTGCCAGCAGAAAGCCTCAGGGTAACTATGGCTACACCTTC
d_gene: TRBD1; abundance: -; j_gene: TRBJ2-6; v_gene: TRBV9; CDR3aa: CASSPRDSISGANVLTF; CDR3nt: TGTGCCAGCAGCCCCCGGGACAGCATCTCTGGGGCCAACGTCCTGACTTTC
d_gene: -; abundance: many; j_gene: TRBJ2-6; v_gene: TRBV9; CDR3aa: CASSFEEHSGANVLTF; CDR3nt: TGTGCCAGCAGCTTCGAGGAGCACTCTGGGGCCAACGTCCTGACTTTC
d_gene: -; abundance: -; j_gene: TRBJ2-5; v_gene: TRBV4-1; CDR3aa: CASSQDRRGMEETQYF; CDR3nt: TGCGCCAGCAGCCAAGATCGGAGGGGAATGGAAGAGACCCAGTACTTC
d_gene: TRBD1; abundance: many; j_gene: TRBJ1-5; v_gene: TRBV6-6; CDR3aa: CASSYSKGQVSNQPQHF; CDR3nt: TGTGCCAGCAGTTACTCGAAGGGACAGGTTAGCAATCAGCCCCAGCATTTT
d_gene: -; abundance: -; j_gene: TRBJ2-3; v_gene: TRBV11-2; CDR3aa: CASSLDRSNSTDTQYF; CDR3nt: TGTGCCAGCAGCTTAGATCGGTCCAATAGCACAGATACGCAGTATTTT
d_gene: TRBD1; abundance: -; j_gene: TRBJ1-2; v_gene: TRBV2; CDR3aa: CASSEYRGLYRDGYTF; CDR3nt: TGTGCCAGCAGTGAGTACAGGGGGCTCTACCGGGATGGCTACACCTTC
d_gene: TRBD1; abundance: -; j_gene: TRBJ1-5; v_gene: TRBV6-5; CDR3aa: CASRRQGSNQPQHF; CDR3nt: TGTGCCAGCAGGAGACAGGGGAGCAATCAGCCCCAGCATTTT
d_gene: -; abundance: many; j_gene: TRBJ2-7; v_gene: TRBV12-3/TRBV12-4; CDR3aa: CASSPGQTYEQYF; CDR3nt: TGTGCTAGCAGCCCCGGACAAACCTACGAGCAGTACTTC
d_gene: -; abundance: many; j_gene: TRBJ2-7; v_gene: TRBV5-4; CDR3aa: CASSSGPQGGYEQYF; CDR3nt: TGTGCCAGCAGCTCAGGACCCCAGGGCGGGTACGAGCAGTACTTC
d_gene: -; abundance: many; j_gene: TRBJ1-4; v_gene: TRBV9; CDR3aa: CASSVGATNEKLFF; CDR3nt: TGTGCCAGCAGCGTAGGGGCAACTAATGAAAAACTGTTTTTT
d_gene: -; abundance: few; j_gene: TRBJ2-1; v_gene: TRBV3-1; CDR3aa: CASARVSYNEQFF; CDR3nt: TGTGCCAGCGCGCGGGTTTCCTACAATGAGCAGTTCTTC
d_gene: -; abundance: once; j_gene: TRBJ1-3; v_gene: TRBV6-5; CDR3aa: CASSSSGYGYTIYF; CDR3nt: TGTGCCAGCAGTTCCTCGGGCTATGGCTACACCATATATTTT
d_gene: TRBD1; abundance: many; j_gene: TRBJ2-1; v_gene: TRBV6-2/TRBV6-3; CDR3aa: CASSRRDRLYNEQFF; CDR3nt: TGTGCCAGCAGTCGCCGGGACAGGCTATACAATGAGCAGTTCTTC
d_gene: TRBD2; abundance: few; j_gene: TRBJ2-3; v_gene: TRBV20-1; CDR3aa: CSAEGLAGSDTQYF; CDR3nt: TGCAGTGCTGAGGGACTAGCGGGCTCAGATACGCAGTATTTT
d_gene: -; abundance: -; j_gene: TRBJ2-3; v_gene: TRBV15; CDR3aa: CATSRDWVSADTQYF; CDR3nt: TGTGCCACCAGCAGAGATTGGGTTAGCGCAGATACGCAGTATTTT
d_gene: TRBD2; abundance: few; j_gene: TRBJ2-3; v_gene: TRBV6-1; CDR3aa: CASGLAGVQTQYF; CDR3nt: TGTGCCAGCGGGCTAGCGGGAGTTCAAACGCAGTATTTT
d_gene: -; abundance: few; j_gene: TRBJ1-1; v_gene: TRBV20-1; CDR3aa: CSAPKQGGFTEAFF; CDR3nt: TGCAGTGCTCCGAAACAGGGAGGATTCACTGAAGCTTTCTTT
d_gene: TRBD2; abundance: -; j_gene: TRBJ2-1; v_gene: TRBV11-2; CDR3aa: CASSLPTSGGILHEQFF; CDR3nt: TGTGCCAGCAGCTTACCGACTAGCGGGGGTATTTTGCATGAGCAGTTCTTC
d_gene: TRBD2; abundance: once; j_gene: TRBJ2-5; v_gene: TRBV10-3; CDR3aa: CAIKGLAETQYF; CDR3nt: TGTGCCATCAAGGGACTAGCGGAGACCCAGTACTTC
d_gene: -; abundance: -; j_gene: TRBJ1-4; v_gene: TRBV15; CDR3aa: CATSSSGQPGNEKLFF; CDR3nt: TGTGCCACCAGCAGCTCCGGACAGCCTGGAAATGAAAAACTGTTTTTT
d_gene: -; abundance: many; j_gene: TRBJ2-5; v_gene: TRBV12-5; CDR3aa: CASGPRPAETQYF; CDR3nt: TGTGCTAGTGGTCCTCGACCAGCAGAGACCCAGTACTTC
d_gene: -; abundance: -; j_gene: TRBJ2-2; v_gene: TRBV6-5; CDR3aa: CASSYPAGATWNTGELFF; CDR3nt: TGTGCCAGCAGTTACCCAGCAGGAGCCACCTGGAACACCGGGGAGCTGTTTTTT
d_gene: TRBD1; abundance: many; j_gene: TRBJ2-6; v_gene: TRBV20-1; CDR3aa: CSARGRTGGSGANVLTF; CDR3nt: TGCAGTGCTAGAGGAAGGACAGGGGGCTCTGGGGCCAACGTCCTGACTTTC
d_gene: -; abundance: many; j_gene: TRBJ2-2; v_gene: TRBV19; CDR3aa: CASTNGAVNTGELFF; CDR3nt: TGTGCCAGTACCAACGGGGCAGTGAACACCGGGGAGCTGTTTTTT